Below, 15 T cell receptor beta chains from the same sample are listed, as sequenced in a study of T-cell reconstitution after alpha-beta-depleted transplantation in children. The TCRbeta library was prepared with unique molecular identifiers. TCRdb itself ran the PCR reads through MiXCR, one entry per CDR3 protein. The table has nearly 200,000 distinct CDR3 sequences, roughly 6.3% seen once. The source material was PBMCs, sampled before TCRalphabeta/CD19-depleted stem cell transplant. The receptors stem from a girl less than two years old with combined immunodeficiency, due to receive a stem cell transplant.

This clonotype was recorded many times. The genes are TRBV5-1 and TRBJ2-1, with 8 nucleotides matching TRBD2. The CDR3 is made up of 15 amino acids. The germline gives CDR1 SGHRS, CDR2 YFSETQ. Unmatched junction bases numbered 4, after V lost 1 base and J lost 4 bases. CDR3 loop: CASSLLSSGYNEQFF. The CDR3 region has the DNA TGCGCCAGCAGCTTGTTATCTAGCGGGTACAATGAGCAGTTCTTC.

This clonotype was seen at least ten times. V usage is TRBV9 and J usage is TRBJ1-3; 8 bases align to TRBD1. Germline values: CDR1 SGDLS, CDR2 YYNGEE. With 4 bases clipped from V and 3 bases from J, the junction kept 9 bases outside the gene matches. This CDR3 has 16 amino acids. The CDR3 region is CASSPRQGFSGNTIYF. DNA of the CDR3: TGTGCCAGCAGCCCCCGACAGGGGTTCAGTGGAAACACCATATATTTT.

This clonotype was counted ten times or more. This chain connects TRBV7-6 to TRBJ2-3, with TRBD1 matching over 8 bases. V lost 5 bases to trimming and J lost 4 bases; unmatched junction nucleotides: 8. The CDR3 has 15 residues. CDR1 and CDR2 (germline): SGHVS, FNYEAQ. The CDR3 loop reads CASSGGQGSPDTQYF. The DNA of the CDR3 is TGTGCCAGCAGCGGCGGACAGGGTAGCCCAGATACGCAGTATTTT.

The table lists this clonotype with many counts. J is TRBJ2-2 and V is TRBV28; 14 bases fit TRBD2. The length of the CDR3 is 14 residues. Germline assignment: CDR1 MDHEN and CDR2 SYDVKM. V trimming: 8 bases; J trimming: 6 bases; junction bases outside the gene matches: 2. The CDR3 DNA is TGTGCCAGCGGGGGACTAGCGGGGGCCGGGGAGCTGTTTTTT. This sequence encodes CASGGLAGAGELFF.

This clonotype was detected many times. The chain carries TRBV28 and TRBJ2-5, with D possibly being TRBD2 (5 bases). The length of the CDR3 is 13 residues. The V gene's germline CDR1 is MDHEN and CDR2 SYDVKM. Trimming shortened V by 5 bases and J by 4 bases, and 11 bases separated the two germline ends. As DNA, the CDR3 is TGTGCCAGCAGTCCTCGGGGTCCAGAGACCCAGTACTTC. It is translated as CASSPRGPETQYF.

This clonotype was observed many times. The chain couples TRBV18 to TRBJ2-5; D may correspond to TRBD1 or TRBD2 (5 bases each). Germline-derived CDR1 and CDR2 are KGHSH and LQKENI. The CDR3 has 17 amino acids. The V end lost 4 bases, the J end lost 1 base, and 19 bases lay between the germline ends. CDR3 DNA: TGTGCCAGCTCACGACCGCTCGGAGGAAGGGGCCAAGAGACCCAGTACTTC. It is translated as CASSRPLGGRGQETQYF.

This clonotype was recorded at least ten times. J is TRBJ2-1 and V is TRBV7-9; 11 bases line up with TRBD2. The germline V gene has CDR1 SEHNR and CDR2 FQNEAQ (reference sequence). V was clipped by 5 bases and J by 0 bases; unmatched bases: 6. CDR3 length: 17 residues. The CDR3 reads CASSRTGLADSYNEQFF. The CDR3 nucleotides read TGTGCCAGCAGCAGAACGGGACTAGCGGACTCCTACAATGAGCAGTTCTTC. Full variable domain (missing parts from reference TRBV7-9 and TRBJ2-1): DTGVSQNPRHKITKRGQNVTFRCDPISEHNRLYWYRQTLGQGPEFLTYFQNEAQLEKSRLLSDRFSAERPKGSFSTLEIQRTEQGDSAMYLCASSRTGLADSYNEQFFGPGTRLTVL.

In regard to this clonotype: This sequence may be a read error, since a much larger clone differs from it by one base. The V and J genes are TRBV5-1 and TRBJ2-1; the D gene could be TRBD1 or TRBD2 (5 bases each). The CDR3 has 16 amino acids. Germline CDR1 reads SGHRS; CDR2 reads YFSETQ. V was pared by 2 bases and J by 3 bases, with 15 bases between. The CDR3 coding sequence is TGCGCCAGCAGCTTTGGTGTGGGACCGAACTACAATGAGCAGTTCTTC. Translating gives CASSFGVGPNYNEQFF.

The V and J genes are TRBV5-5 and TRBJ2-5; D not resolved. V dropped 3 bases and J dropped 3 bases, with 9 bases sitting between them. The CDR3 sequence is 13 residues long. Per the germline V gene, CDR1 is SGHKS and CDR2 is YYEKEE (reference sequence). Here the CDR3 DNA reads TGTGCCAGCAGCTATAGGCCAGAAGAGACCCAGTACTTC. It yields the protein CASSYRPEETQYF.

This clonotype was found a few times. This chain joins TRBV6-1 and TRBJ1-3; 7 bases line up with TRBD1. J lost 2 bases, V lost 8 bases, and 9 bases had no gene match. The length of the CDR3 is 15 residues. CDR1 is MNHNS, CDR2 SASEGT, per germline. CDR3 residues: CASQGGGLAGNTIYF. The CDR3 DNA is TGTGCCAGCCAGGGGGGGGGGCTGGCTGGAAACACCATATATTTT.

This clonotype came up many times. The rearrangement uses TRBV20-1 and TRBJ2-6; tentatively, D is TRBD1 (6 bases). Trimming cost V 2 bases and J 1 base, with 6 bases left between them. The CDR3 runs to 14 residues. CDR1 is DFQATT, CDR2 SNEGSKA, per germline (reference sequence). The CDR3 nucleotides are TGCAGTGCTAGAACAGGGTCTGGGGCCAACGTCCTGACTTTC. It yields the protein CSARTGSGANVLTF.

This clonotype has a count of ten or more. This chain uses TRBV29-1 with TRBJ1-2; D remains ambiguous. Germline V gene data show CDR1 as SQVTM and CDR2 as ANQGSEA. CDR3 length: 12 amino acids. V gave up 3 bases and J gave up 5 bases, with 10 bases separating them. The CDR3 reads CSVDRVGYGYTF. In DNA, the CDR3 is TGCAGCGTTGACCGGGTGGGTTATGGCTACACCTTC.

This clonotype was observed many times. The V call is TRBV13, the J call TRBJ1-1; no clear D gene. The CDR3 has 13 residues. Trimming removed 2 bases from V and 1 base from J, with 5 bases in between. Germline CDR1 reads PRHDT; CDR2 reads FYEKMQ (reference sequence). This CDR3 reads CASSLYPNTEAFF. The CDR3 DNA reads TGTGCCAGCAGCTTATACCCGAACACTGAAGCTTTCTTT.

This sequence joins TRBV18 and TRBJ2-7; tentative D call: TRBD1 (6 bases). Germline-derived CDR1 and CDR2 are KGHSH and LQKENI. This CDR3 comprises 13 residues. Trimming left V 3 bases short and J 6 bases short, with 12 bases between. For the CDR3, the DNA is TGTGCCAGCTCACCTCCAGGGGTGGGCGAGCAGTACTTC. It is translated as CASSPPGVGEQYF.

Ten or more counts support this clonotype. V gene TRBV14 combines with J gene TRBJ2-2; 8 bases align to TRBD2. With V trimmed by 0 bases and J by 4 bases, 10 bases remained unmatched. In germline, CDR1 is SGHDN, CDR2 FVKESK. The CDR3 is 18 residues long. In nucleotides, the CDR3 is TGTGCCAGCAGCCAAGACTTTTTGCGGGAGGTCGTCACCGGGGAGCTGTTTTTT. This translates into CASSQDFLREVVTGELFF.